A single sample is the source of the 28 T cell receptor beta chains below, sequenced in a study of blood T cell repertoires in COVID-19. Sequencing was performed with immunoSEQ multiplex PCR; in TCRdb, only in-frame clones are kept and a portion is missing. This sample has hundreds of thousands of clones; around 90% occur once, and the top ten carry 0.85% to 0.9%. The sample was PBMCs or T cells enriched from blood (not recorded which). The receptors derive from a middle-aged man who had been exposed to COVID-19.

CDR3 region: CASSPQGAGYGYTF. In nucleotides, the CDR3 is TGTGCCAGCAGTCCACAGGGGGCCGGCTATGGCTACACCTTC. This chain links TRBV7-9 with TRBJ1-2; 9 bases map to TRBD1. This CDR3 contains 14 residues. The junction had 6 bases not matched to a gene; V was cut back by 6 bases and J by 4 bases. Germline CDR1 is SEHNR and CDR2 is FQNEAQ (reference sequence).

Concerning this clone: The junction does not match germline at one end; this may be a read error. V and J are TRBV7-7 and TRBJ2-2; TRBD2 aligns across 11 bases. The CDR3 loop spans 16 amino acids. Germline V CDR1 and CDR2: SSHAT, FNYEAQ (reference sequence). The CDR3 region has the DNA TGTGCTAGCAGCCCCAATAGCGGGGGGGCCGGCGGGGAGCTGTTTTTT. It encodes CASSPNSGGAGGELFF.

V and J are TRBV6-5 and TRBJ2-5; no clear D gene. Germline CDR1 reads MNHEY; CDR2 reads SVGAGI. The V gene lost 10 bases and the J gene lost 5 bases, with 17 bases spanning the gap. The CDR3 is made up of 13 amino acids. This chain's CDR3 is CATFVVVSETQYF. Here the CDR3 DNA reads TGTGCCACCTTCGTGGTAGTTTCTGAGACCCAGTACTTC.

The table lists this clone with a count of one. The V gene is TRBV27, the J gene TRBJ1-5, with TRBD1 matching 7 bases. Germline CDR1 MNHEY, CDR2 SMNVEV (reference sequence). The CDR3 runs 18 residues. The V and J ends lost 3 bases and 0 bases, in that order; junction bases with no gene match: 11. The CDR3 sequence: CASSFRGQGAYSNQPQHF. The CDR3 nucleotides are TGTGCCAGCAGTTTTAGGGGGCAGGGTGCTTATAGCAATCAGCCCCAGCATTTT.

In its sample, this clone was seen once. CDR3 protein: CASSQEARTRTWETQYF. The CDR3 nucleotides are TGCGCCAGCAGCCAAGAGGCACGGACTCGGACGTGGGAGACCCAGTACTTC. This sequence joins TRBV4-1 and TRBJ2-5, with D perhaps TRBD2 (5 bases). The CDR3 totals 17 residues. Germline V gives CDR1 MGHRA, CDR2 YSYEKL. Trimming cost V 0 bases and J 5 bases, with 19 bases left between them.

The chain links TRBV11-2 to TRBJ2-5; D is ambiguous. Germline V gene lookup returns CDR1 SGHAT and CDR2 FQNNGV. This CDR3 contains 13 residues. Trimming took off 3 bases at V and 5 bases at J, with 10 bases between the two ends. CDR3 loop: CASSFGFRETQYF. The CDR3 DNA follows: TGTGCCAGCAGCTTTGGCTTCAGGGAGACCCAGTACTTC.

The rearrangement joins TRBV24-1 to TRBJ1-5, with D unclear. Germline lookup yields CDR1 KGHDR and CDR2 SFDVKD. The CDR3 contains 12 residues. V was cut by 6 bases and J by 4 bases, with 6 bases left in between. The CDR3 sequence is CATSRLNQPQHF. CDR3 coding DNA: TGTGCCACCAGTCGACTAAATCAGCCCCAGCATTTT.

This chain links TRBV12-5 with TRBJ2-7; TRBD2 matches 11 bases. The V and J ends lost 0 bases and 2 bases, in that order; junction bases with no gene match: 9. The CDR3 consists of 18 residues. The germline gives CDR1 LGHNT, CDR2 FRNRAP. This chain's CDR3 is CASGLVLGSGREAYEQYV. The CDR3, as DNA: TGTGCTAGTGGTTTGGTACTGGGTAGCGGGAGGGAAGCCTACGAGCAGTACGTC.

This clone is a singleton in its sample. The rearrangement links TRBV27 to TRBJ1-6, with unresolved D. Trimming took 5 bases from V and 13 from J, leaving 15 bases between them. CDR1 MNHEY and CDR2 SMNVEV come from the germline V gene (reference sequence). The CDR3 contains 13 residues. In DNA form, the CDR3 reads TGTGCCAGCAGTCCCGCCCGACTTGCCCCCCTCCACTTT. This gives the protein CASSPARLAPLHF.

The chain carries TRBV7-2 and TRBJ1-2; 9 bases align to TRBD1. Germline assignment: CDR1 SGHTA and CDR2 FQGNSA. With V trimmed by 4 bases and J by 4 bases, 7 bases remained unmatched. The CDR3 has 15 residues. The CDR3 is CASSYDRGEGYGYTF. CDR3 sequence (DNA): TGTGCCAGCAGCTACGACAGGGGGGAGGGCTATGGCTACACCTTC.

This rearrangement joins TRBV2 to TRBJ1-5, with a possible D match to TRBD1 (5 bases). The CDR3 is made up of 14 amino acids. V shed 8 bases and J shed 0 bases, with 11 bases lying between them. Germline CDR1 and CDR2: SNHLY and FYNNEI. The CDR3 coding sequence is TGTGCCAGCGGGTGGGGCATTAGCAATCAGCCCCAGCATTTT. It encodes CASGWGISNQPQHF. The whole variable domain, filled in from reference TRBV2 and TRBJ1-5, reads EPEVTQTPSHQVTQMGQEVILRCVPISNHLYFYWYRQILGQKVEFLVSFYNNEISEKSEIFDDQFSVERPDGSNFTLKIRSTKLEDSAMYFCASGWGISNQPQHFGDGTRLSIL.

The V and J genes are TRBV21-1 and TRBJ1-2; no check of the table's D call, TRBD1, against the DNA was made. TRBV21-1 is classified as a pseudogene. This CDR3 region has 14 residues. CDR3 residues: CASSTQGGRHGYTF. In DNA, the CDR3 is TGTGCCAGCAGCACTCAGGGGGGACGTCATGGCTACACCTTC.

The genes are TRBV9 and TRBJ1-3, with 9 positions matching TRBD1. V gave up 3 bases and J gave up 7 bases; unmatched junction bases: 17. This CDR3 is built from 18 residues. Germline V CDR1 and CDR2: SGDLS, YYNGEE. CDR3 coding DNA: TGTGCCAGCAGCGGAACTCGTGGACAGGGGTCGTATTGGAACACCATATATTTT. This gives the protein CASSGTRGQGSYWNTIYF.

In this sample, this clone turned up once. The chain recombines TRBV6-5 with TRBJ1-5; no reliable D call. The germline V and J ends were trimmed by 0 bases and 15 bases, with 9 bases remaining between them. CDR1 MNHEY and CDR2 SVGAGI come from the germline V gene. The CDR3 spans 11 residues. Written as DNA, the CDR3 is TGTGCCAGCAGTTACTCCCTAGTCTTGCATTTT. Amino acid sequence: CASSYSLVLHF.

CDR3 region: CASSSDRGPRDEQFF. CDR3 bases: TGTGCCAGCAGCTCCGACAGGGGGCCTCGGGATGAGCAGTTCTTC. The chain uses TRBV4-2 and TRBJ2-1; 10 bases map to TRBD1. The V and J ends lost 5 bases and 8 bases, in that order; junction bases with no gene match: 9. This CDR3 contains 15 residues. The V gene's germline CDR1 is LGHNA and CDR2 YNFKEQ.

This chain joins TRBV29-1 and TRBJ1-5; unclear D gene. Trimming removed 4 bases at V and 0 bases at J, with 4 bases between. Germline values: CDR1 SQVTM, CDR2 ANQGSEA. The CDR3 spans 12 residues. The CDR3 region has the DNA TGCAGCGTTGGTCTTAGCAATCAGCCCCAGCATTTT. Translated: CSVGLSNQPQHF.

The chain combines TRBV15 with TRBJ1-6; 8 bases are shared with TRBD1. The CDR3 is 16 amino acids. The trim removed 0 bases at V and 6 bases at J, leaving 4 bases unmatched. The germline V gene encodes CDR1 LNHNV and CDR2 YYDKDF (reference sequence). Here the CDR3 reads CATSRDMGQANSPLHF. The CDR3 DNA sequence: TGTGCCACCAGCAGAGATATGGGACAGGCTAATTCACCCCTCCACTTT.

The chain combines TRBV18 with TRBJ1-5, with 7 bases identical to TRBD1. Germline V gene data show CDR1 as KGHSH and CDR2 as LQKENI. V lost 0 bases to trimming and J lost 5 bases; unmatched junction nucleotides: 7. This CDR3 is built from 16 residues. DNA for the CDR3: TGTGCCAGCTCACCACCCGGGACAGCCAAGTATCAGCCCCAGCATTTT. This codes for CASSPPGTAKYQPQHF.

This chain links TRBV18 with TRBJ1-2; 8 nucleotides line up with TRBD1. This CDR3 comprises 15 residues. V was pared by 0 bases and J by 6 bases, with 6 bases of the junction left unmatched. Germline loops: CDR1 KGHSH, CDR2 LQKENI. CDR3 residues: CASSPPHQGADGYTF. The CDR3 DNA follows: TGTGCCAGCTCACCACCGCACCAGGGGGCGGATGGCTACACCTTC.

This sequence joins TRBV15 and TRBJ2-2; D unresolved. This CDR3 is built from 15 residues. Germline V gene sequence: CDR1 LNHNV, CDR2 YYDKDF (reference sequence). V shed 0 bases and J shed 3 bases, with 8 bases lying between them. The CDR3 bases are TGTGCCACCAGCAGAGAGGGCAGTTACACCGGGGAGCTGTTTTTT. Translating it yields CATSREGSYTGELFF.

The chain uses TRBV25-1 and TRBJ2-7, with D possibly being TRBD2 (6 bases). The V end lost 5 bases, the J end lost 12 bases, and 23 bases lay between the germline ends. The CDR3 has 14 residues. Germline CDR1 and CDR2: MGHDK and SYGVNS. CDR3 DNA: TGTGCCAGCAGTCCTCGAGCGGGCTACCCTTTTCGGTACTTC. Its translation: CASSPRAGYPFRYF.

The chain has TRBV25-1 and TRBJ1-1; D is ambiguous. This CDR3 spans 14 amino acids. Germline assignment: CDR1 MGHDK and CDR2 SYGVNS. Trimming took 2 bases from V and 4 from J, leaving 11 bases between them. CDR3 nucleotide sequence: TGTGCCAGCAGTGAAGCCGGATGGAGCACTGAAGCTTTCTTT. This gives the protein CASSEAGWSTEAFF.

The chain combines TRBV5-1 with TRBJ2-2, with TRBD2 identical over 7 bases. The CDR3 is 16 amino acids. With V trimmed by 0 bases and J by 4 bases, 6 bases remained unmatched. The V gene's germline CDR1 is SGHRS and CDR2 YFSETQ. This CDR3 is CASSLVSGGGTGELFF. The CDR3 nucleotides are TGCGCCAGCAGCTTGGTCTCGGGGGGAGGCACCGGGGAGCTGTTTTTT.

As for this clone: Other DNA sequences in this specimen translate into the identical CDR3. The chain combines TRBV27 with TRBJ1-2; 11 nucleotides agree with TRBD1. The CDR3 covers 14 residues. Per germline, CDR1 MNHEY and CDR2 SMNVEV (reference sequence). Losses at the gene ends were 6 bases for V and 4 bases for J; bases not matched to a gene: 4. The CDR3 sequence is CASRRTGGLYGYTF. The CDR3 coding sequence is TGTGCCAGCAGGCGGACAGGGGGCCTCTATGGCTACACCTTC.

This chain connects TRBV2 to TRBJ1-1; D is undetermined. This CDR3 region has 12 residues. Germline V lookup: CDR1 SNHLY, CDR2 FYNNEI. With 6 bases removed from V and 10 bases from J, the gap between germline ends came to 15 bases. The CDR3 nucleotides are TGTGCCAGCAGCGTGGACGGTGAGGGAGCTTTCTTT. This encodes CASSVDGEGAFF.

The rearrangement links TRBV18 to TRBJ2-1; possible D gene TRBD1, 5 bases. Per germline, CDR1 KGHSH and CDR2 LQKENI. The CDR3 runs 16 residues. V gave up 2 bases and J gave up 9 bases, with 20 bases separating them. CDR3 region: CASSPTDKLFSAEQFF. The CDR3 DNA follows: TGTGCCAGCTCACCAACGGACAAGCTCTTCAGCGCTGAGCAGTTCTTC.

V gene TRBV11-2 combines with J gene TRBJ2-5; TRBD2 agrees at 7 bases. This CDR3 spans 18 amino acids. Germline assignment: CDR1 SGHAT and CDR2 FQNNGV. The trim removed 5 bases at V and 1 base at J, leaving 16 bases unmatched. The CDR3 region has the DNA TGTGCCAGCAGCCCCTCGTTAGGTTGGGAGGGGCCCCAAGAGACCCAGTACTTC. Translated, it gives CASSPSLGWEGPQETQYF.

This chain links TRBV29-1 with TRBJ2-3, with 8 bases matching TRBD2. V shed 5 bases and J 2 bases; nucleotides not matched to a gene: 9. Germline-derived CDR1 and CDR2 are SQVTM and ANQGSEA. This CDR3 has 15 amino acids. The CDR3 DNA reads as TGCAGCGTTCCCTCTACTAGCGGATACACAGATACGCAGTATTTT. It codes for CSVPSTSGYTDTQYF.